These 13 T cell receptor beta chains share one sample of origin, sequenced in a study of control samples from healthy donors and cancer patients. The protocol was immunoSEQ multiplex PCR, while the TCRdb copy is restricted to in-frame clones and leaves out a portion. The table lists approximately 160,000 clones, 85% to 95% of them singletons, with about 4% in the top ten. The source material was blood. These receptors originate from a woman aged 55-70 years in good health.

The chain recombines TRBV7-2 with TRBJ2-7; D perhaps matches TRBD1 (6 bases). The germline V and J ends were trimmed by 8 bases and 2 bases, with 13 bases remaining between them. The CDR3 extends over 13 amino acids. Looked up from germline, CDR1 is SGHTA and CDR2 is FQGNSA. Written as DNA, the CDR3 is TGTGCCAGCCGATCGACAGGTACCTACGAGCAGTACTTC. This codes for CASRSTGTYEQYF.

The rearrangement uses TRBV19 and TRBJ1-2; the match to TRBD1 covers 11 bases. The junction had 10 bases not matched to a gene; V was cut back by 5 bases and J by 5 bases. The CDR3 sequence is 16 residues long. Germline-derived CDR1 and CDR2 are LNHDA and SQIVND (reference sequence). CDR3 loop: CASSQPGTGGGYGYTF. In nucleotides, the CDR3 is TGTGCCAGTAGTCAACCCGGGACAGGGGGTGGTTATGGCTACACCTTC.

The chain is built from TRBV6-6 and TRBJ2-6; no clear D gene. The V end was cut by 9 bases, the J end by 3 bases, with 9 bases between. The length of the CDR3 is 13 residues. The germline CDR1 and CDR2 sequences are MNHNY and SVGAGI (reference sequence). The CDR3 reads CASVAGGANVLTF. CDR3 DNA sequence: TGTGCCAGTGTGGCCGGTGGGGCCAACGTCCTGACTTTC.

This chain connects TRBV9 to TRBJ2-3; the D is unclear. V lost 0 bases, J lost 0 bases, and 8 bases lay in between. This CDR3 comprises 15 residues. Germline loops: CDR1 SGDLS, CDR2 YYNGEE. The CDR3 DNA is TGTGCCAGCAGCGTAGCGCAGCCTAGCACAGATACGCAGTATTTT. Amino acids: CASSVAQPSTDTQYF.

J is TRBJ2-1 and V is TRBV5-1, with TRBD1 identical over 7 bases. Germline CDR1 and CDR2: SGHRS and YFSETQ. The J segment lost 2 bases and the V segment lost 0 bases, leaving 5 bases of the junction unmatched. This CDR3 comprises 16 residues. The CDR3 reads CASSLDGTATYNEQFF. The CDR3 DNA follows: TGCGCCAGCAGCTTGGATGGGACAGCTACCTACAATGAGCAGTTCTTC. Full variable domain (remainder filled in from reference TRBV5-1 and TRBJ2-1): KAGVTQTPRYLIKTRGQQVTLSCSPISGHRSVSWYQQTPGQGLQFLFEYFSETQRNKGNFPGRFSGRQFSNSRSEMNVSTLELGDSALYLCASSLDGTATYNEQFFGPGTRLTVL.

CDR3 DNA: TGTGCCAGCAGCTTAGGCCTAGCGGGGGAAGGGAATGAGCAGTTCTTC. Encoded protein: CASSLGLAGEGNEQFF. The chain carries TRBV7-6 and TRBJ2-1, with 10 nucleotides matching TRBD2. V was clipped by 1 base and J by 7 bases; unmatched bases: 7. CDR3 length: 16 amino acids. CDR1 is SGHVS, CDR2 FNYEAQ, per germline.

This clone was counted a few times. The CDR3 sequence: CASSLGTGGGQPQHF. CDR3 nucleotides: TGTGCCAGCAGCTTAGGGACAGGGGGCGGTCAGCCCCAGCATTTT. The chain carries TRBV7-2 and TRBJ1-5; TRBD1 matches at 11 bases. The CDR3 has 15 amino acids. Germline CDR1 and CDR2: SGHTA and FQGNSA. The junction had 2 bases not matched to a gene; V was cut back by 1 base and J by 6 bases.

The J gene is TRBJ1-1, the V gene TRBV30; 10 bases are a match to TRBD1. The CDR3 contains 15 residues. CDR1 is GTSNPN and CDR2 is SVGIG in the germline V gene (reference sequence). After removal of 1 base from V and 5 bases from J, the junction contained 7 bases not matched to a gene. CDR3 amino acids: CAWSGGQGSRTEAFF. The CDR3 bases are TGTGCCTGGAGTGGGGGACAGGGGTCGAGGACTGAAGCTTTCTTT.

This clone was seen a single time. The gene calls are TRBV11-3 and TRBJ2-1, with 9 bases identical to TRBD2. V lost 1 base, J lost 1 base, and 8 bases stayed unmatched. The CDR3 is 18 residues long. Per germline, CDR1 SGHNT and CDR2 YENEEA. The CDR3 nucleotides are TGTGCCAGCAGCTTAGGCGGGGGGGCCCTCAAATCCTACAATGAGCAGTTCTTC. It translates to CASSLGGGALKSYNEQFF.

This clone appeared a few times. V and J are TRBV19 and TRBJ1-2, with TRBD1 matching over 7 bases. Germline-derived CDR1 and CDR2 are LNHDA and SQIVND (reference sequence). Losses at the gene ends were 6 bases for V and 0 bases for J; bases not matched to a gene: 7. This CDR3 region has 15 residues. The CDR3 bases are TGTGCCAGTAGACCAACAGGGGCGGCTAACTATGGCTACACCTTC. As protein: CASRPTGAANYGYTF.

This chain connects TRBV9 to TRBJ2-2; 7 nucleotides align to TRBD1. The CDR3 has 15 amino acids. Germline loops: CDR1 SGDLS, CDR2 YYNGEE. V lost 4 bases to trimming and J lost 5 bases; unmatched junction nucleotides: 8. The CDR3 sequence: CASSQGDRATGELFF. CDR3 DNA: TGTGCCAGCAGCCAAGGGGACAGAGCTACCGGGGAGCTGTTTTTT.

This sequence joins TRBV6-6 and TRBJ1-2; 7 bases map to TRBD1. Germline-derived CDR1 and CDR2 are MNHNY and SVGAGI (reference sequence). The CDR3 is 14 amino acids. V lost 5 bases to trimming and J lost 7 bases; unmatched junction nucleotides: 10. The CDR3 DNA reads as TGTGCCAGCAGTACCGGGACAGACTTCTTTGGCTACACCTTC. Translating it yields CASSTGTDFFGYTF.

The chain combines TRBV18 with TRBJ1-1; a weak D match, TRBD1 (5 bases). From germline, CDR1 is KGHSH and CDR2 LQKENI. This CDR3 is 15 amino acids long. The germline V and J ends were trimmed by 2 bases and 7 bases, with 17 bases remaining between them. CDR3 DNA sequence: TGTGCCAGCTCACCAGGGGGAGGGGCCACAATTGAAGCTTTCTTT. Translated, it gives CASSPGGGATIEAFF.